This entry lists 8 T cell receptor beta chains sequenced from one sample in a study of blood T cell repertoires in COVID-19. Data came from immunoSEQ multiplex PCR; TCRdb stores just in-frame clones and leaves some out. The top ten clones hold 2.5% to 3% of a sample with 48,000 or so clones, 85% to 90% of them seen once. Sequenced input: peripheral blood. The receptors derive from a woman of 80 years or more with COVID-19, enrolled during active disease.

Written as DNA, the CDR3 is TGTGCCAGCAGCCGCGGACAGGGGGCGGTTGAGCAGTACTTC. The encoded protein is CASSRGQGAVEQYF. The chain is built from TRBV3-1 (or the pseudogene TRBV3-2) and TRBJ2-7; 11 bases match TRBD1. Looked up from germline, CDR1 is LGHDT and CDR2 is YNNKEL (reference sequence). The CDR3 consists of 14 residues. J was trimmed by 7 bases and V by 4 bases; bases with no gene match: 6.

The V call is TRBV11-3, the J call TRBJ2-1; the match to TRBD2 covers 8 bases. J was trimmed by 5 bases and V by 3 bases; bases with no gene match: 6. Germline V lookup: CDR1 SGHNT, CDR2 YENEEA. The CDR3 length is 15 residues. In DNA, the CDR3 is TGTGCCAGCAGCTTTCTCGGGGGGGGACACAATGAGCAGTTCTTC. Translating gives CASSFLGGGHNEQFF.

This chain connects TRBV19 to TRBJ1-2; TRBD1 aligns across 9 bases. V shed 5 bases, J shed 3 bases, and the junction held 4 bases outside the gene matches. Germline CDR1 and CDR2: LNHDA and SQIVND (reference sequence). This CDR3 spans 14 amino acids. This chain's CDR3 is CASSVGTGHYGYTF. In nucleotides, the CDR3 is TGTGCCAGTAGTGTTGGGACAGGGCACTATGGCTACACCTTC.

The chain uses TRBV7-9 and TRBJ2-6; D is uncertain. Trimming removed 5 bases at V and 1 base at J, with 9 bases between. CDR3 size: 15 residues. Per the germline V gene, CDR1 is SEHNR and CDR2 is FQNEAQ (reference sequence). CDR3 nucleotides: TGTGCCAGCAGCCAAACAGAGTCTGGGGCCAACGTCCTGACTTTC. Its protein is CASSQTESGANVLTF. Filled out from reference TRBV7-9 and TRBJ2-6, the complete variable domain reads DTGVSQNPRHKITKRGQNVTFRCDPISEHNRLYWYRQTLGQGPEFLTYFQNEAQLEKSRLLSDRFSAERPKGSFSTLEIQRTEQGDSAMYLCASSQTESGANVLTFGAGSRLTVL.

CDR3 sequence: CSASGLQGGFGNQPQHF. CDR3 DNA sequence: TGCAGTGCTAGTGGTCTACAGGGAGGGTTCGGCAATCAGCCCCAGCATTTT. The chain is built from TRBV20-1 and TRBJ1-5, with a weak D call TRBD1 (6 bases). Germline assignment: CDR1 DFQATT and CDR2 SNEGSKA (reference sequence). The CDR3 has 17 amino acids. V lost 3 bases and J lost 2, with 20 bases in between.

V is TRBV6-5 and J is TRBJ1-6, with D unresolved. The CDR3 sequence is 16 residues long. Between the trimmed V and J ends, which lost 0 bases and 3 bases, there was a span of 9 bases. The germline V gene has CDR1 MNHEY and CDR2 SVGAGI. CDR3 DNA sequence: TGTGCCAGCAGTTACTCGAGGGAGGTCTATAATTCACCCCTCCACTTT. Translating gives CASSYSREVYNSPLHF.

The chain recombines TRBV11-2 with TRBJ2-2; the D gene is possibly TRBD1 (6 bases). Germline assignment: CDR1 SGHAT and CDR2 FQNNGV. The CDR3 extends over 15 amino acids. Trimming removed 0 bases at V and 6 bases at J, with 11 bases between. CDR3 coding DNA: TGTGCCAGCAGCTTAGATTGGGGGCTCCCCGGGGAGCTGTTTTTT. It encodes CASSLDWGLPGELFF.

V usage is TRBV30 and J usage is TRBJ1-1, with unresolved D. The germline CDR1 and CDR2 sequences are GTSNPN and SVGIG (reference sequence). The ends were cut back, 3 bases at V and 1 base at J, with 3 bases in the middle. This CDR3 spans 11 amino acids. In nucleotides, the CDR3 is TGTGCCTGGAGCAAGAACACTGAAGCTTTCTTT. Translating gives CAWSKNTEAFF.